This note documents a single T cell receptor (beta chain) sequence. The ends were cut back, 8 bases at V and 0 bases at J, with 17 bases in the middle. The CDR3 covers 16 residues. The germline CDR1 and CDR2 sequences are SEHNR and FQNEAQ (reference sequence). Unsorted PBMC contributed 250 to 300 ng DNA, some 29,000 T cell genomes, to each replicate PCR. The repertoire was sequenced with immunoSEQ multiplex PCR; TCRdb's copy has only in-frame clones and lacks some. Of approximately 440,000 clones in the sample, over 60% were seen once. This specimen belongs to a study of shared clonotypes between healthy human individuals. The donor population consisted of healthy HIV-negative adults with no recent acute infections or vaccinations.

What was sequenced was PBMCs. The clonotype originates from a woman aged 40 to 50 in good health. Some clones in this sample may be carry-over from other donors' samples. This chain joins TRBV7-9 and TRBJ1-3, with D unclear. CDR3 coding DNA: TGTGCCAGCCAACCTTTATGGGCAACCTCTGGAAACACCATATATTTT. Encoded protein: CASQPLWATSGNTIYF.